The 17 T cell receptor beta chains below were found in one sample sequenced in a study of CD8 T cells in ankylosing spondylitis (dated by TCRdb to 2017 to 2019). Their target antigens are unknown. Study-wide findings and limitations: Blood from ankylosing spondylitis patients appeared to be characterized by a TCR beta motif made up of under ten highly homologous amino acid variants.

Receptor amplification or capture employed 5' RACE. This sample was sequenced with an Illumina HiSeq 2500. Using fastp at Q25 and MiXCR, TCRdb reprocessed the public reads and kept productive beta chains. Duplicate CDR3 protein sequences are folded into a single record with the most common DNA and genes. This sample is represented by fewer than 550,000 distinct CDR3 sequences; roughly 5% of them were singletons. The biggest ten clones account for around 3.4% of the sample. The specimen sequenced was blood, either unsorted or a sorted T cell fraction (not recorded which). Receptor source: a male donor with ankylosing spondylitis.

This clonotype was seen many times. This sequence joins TRBV7-6 and TRBJ1-6; 10 nucleotides align to TRBD1. Germline loops: CDR1 SGHVS, CDR2 FNYEAQ. The J segment lost 5 bases and the V segment lost 5 bases, leaving 3 bases of the junction unmatched. The CDR3 runs to 15 residues. CDR3 sequence reads: CASSVDRGHNSPLHF. CDR3 nucleotide sequence: TGTGCCAGCAGCGTAGACAGGGGGCATAATTCACCCCTCCACTTT.

This clonotype was seen ten or more times. This rearrangement joins TRBV5-1 to TRBJ2-1; TRBD2 matches at 8 bases. The CDR3 spans 17 residues. Germline V gene lookup returns CDR1 SGHRS and CDR2 YFSETQ. The ends lost 0 bases at V and 0 bases at J; junction bases unmatched: 5. The CDR3 DNA is TGCGCCAGCAGCTTGGGGGGTAGCGGGGTCTCCTACAATGAGCAGTTCTTC. This gives the protein CASSLGGSGVSYNEQFF.

This clonotype was recorded many times. V is TRBV4-3 and J is TRBJ1-2; the D is unclear. Germline CDR1 LGHNA, CDR2 YSLEER. Deletions cut 4 bases from V and 6 bases from J, with 18 bases between. The CDR3 loop spans 15 amino acids. The CDR3 region is CASSRSSGGSDGYTF. Written as DNA, the CDR3 is TGCGCCAGCAGCCGATCATCGGGAGGGAGTGATGGCTACACCTTC.

The V and J genes are TRBV5-1 and TRBJ2-2; D is undetermined. V was cut by 2 bases and J by 0 bases, with 8 bases left in between. Germline values: CDR1 SGHRS, CDR2 YFSETQ. CDR3 size: 15 residues. The CDR3 here is CASSLQPPNTGELFF. The CDR3 DNA is TGCGCCAGCAGCTTACAGCCACCGAACACCGGGGAGCTGTTTTTT.

This clonotype came up many times. The chain carries TRBV4-3 and TRBJ1-2; TRBD1 might be the D (6 bases). Per germline, CDR1 LGHNA and CDR2 YSLEER. The CDR3 totals 16 residues. V was clipped by 0 bases and J by 4 bases, with 15 bases between them. The CDR3 DNA is TGCGCCAGCAGCCAAGACTGGGACACCACCTTCTATGGCTACACCTTC. This translates into CASSQDWDTTFYGYTF.

This clonotype was counted at least ten times. The chain couples TRBV5-1 to TRBJ2-3; D gene uncertain. This CDR3 has 15 residues. Trimming took off 1 base at V and 3 bases at J, with 12 bases between the two ends. Germline V CDR1 and CDR2: SGHRS, YFSETQ. This CDR3 reads CASSLLSYTTDTQYF. CDR3 bases: TGCGCCAGCAGCTTGCTTTCGTACACGACAGATACGCAGTATTTT.

This chain joins TRBV4-2 and TRBJ2-3, with 9 bases aligning to TRBD2. The V segment lost 1 base and the J segment 2 bases; nucleotides outside the gene matches: 4. Germline-derived CDR1 and CDR2 are LGHNA and YNFKEQ. The CDR3 extends over 16 amino acids. The CDR3 coding sequence is TGTGCCAGCAGCCAAGGCCTAGCGGGGTACACAGATACGCAGTATTTT. Amino acid sequence: CASSQGLAGYTDTQYF.

This clonotype turned up a few times. The junction does not match germline at one end; this may be a read error. V gene TRBV20-1 combines with J gene TRBJ2-5; 15 bases line up with TRBD2. This CDR3 spans 17 amino acids. Per the germline V gene, CDR1 is DFQATT and CDR2 is SNEGSKA (reference sequence). As DNA, the CDR3 is TGCTGTGCTGTTGGGACTAGCGGGGGGACCTATCAAGAGACCCAGTACTTC. Translating gives CCAVGTSGGTYQETQYF.

This clonotype was seen many times. This chain uses TRBV4-2 with TRBJ1-3; D unresolved. V was clipped by 6 bases and J by 0 bases, with 18 bases between them. This CDR3 contains 17 residues. Germline loops: CDR1 LGHNA, CDR2 YNFKEQ. CDR3 nucleotides: TGTGCCAGCAGTCCTCAGATCACAGTACGCTCTGGAAACACCATATATTTT. Its translation is CASSPQITVRSGNTIYF.

This clonotype was observed a handful of times. The chain joins TRBV12-3 or TRBV12-4 to TRBJ2-5, with TRBD2 as a possible D gene (5 bases). CDR3 length: 14 residues. Between the trimmed V and J ends, which lost 5 bases and 5 bases, there was a span of 15 bases. Here the CDR3 DNA reads TGTGCCAGCAGTCCGGGCCTAGCACGCGAGACCCAGTACTTC. Encoded protein: CASSPGLARETQYF.

Ten or more counts support this clonotype. The V call is TRBV5-1, the J call TRBJ1-2, with TRBD1 as a possible D gene (6 bases). The CDR3 consists of 13 residues. Trimming cost V 4 bases and J 7 bases, with 14 bases left between them. Germline V lookup: CDR1 SGHRS, CDR2 YFSETQ. CDR3 DNA sequence: TGCGCCAGCAGCACGGACAGCGGTGGTGGCTACACCTTC. This gives the protein CASSTDSGGGYTF.

This clonotype occurred many times. CDR3 nucleotides: TGCAGTGCTGGCCCCCGGTGGGACAGGGACACAGATACGCAGTATTTT. Translation: CSAGPRWDRDTDTQYF. The chain has TRBV20-1 and TRBJ2-3; 9 nucleotides match TRBD1. The CDR3 spans 16 residues. The junction had 11 bases not matched to a gene; V was cut back by 5 bases and J by 2 bases. Germline CDR1 reads DFQATT; CDR2 reads SNEGSKA (reference sequence).

This clonotype was counted between two and nine times. The chain uses TRBV14 and TRBJ2-5; D possibly matches TRBD1 or TRBD2 (5 bases each). This CDR3 is built from 13 residues. Trimming removed 3 bases at V and 8 bases at J, with 13 bases between. Germline V CDR1 and CDR2: SGHDN, FVKESK. CDR3 sequence: CASSQWTGTTQYF. CDR3 nucleotides: TGTGCCAGCAGCCAGTGGACCGGGACCACCCAGTACTTC. The full variable domain, rest sourced from reference TRBV14 and TRBJ2-5, is EAGVTQFPSHSVIEKGQTVTLRCDPISGHDNLYWYRRVMGKEIKFLLHFVKESKQDESGMPNNRFLAERTGGTYSTLKVQPAELEDSGVYFCASSQWTGTTQYFGPGTRLLVL.

This clonotype was seen at least ten times. CDR3: CASRTSGNSYNEQFF. CDR3 DNA sequence: TGCGCCAGCAGAACTAGCGGGAACTCCTACAATGAGCAGTTCTTC. The rearrangement joins TRBV5-1 to TRBJ2-1; TRBD2 matches 10 bases. This CDR3 contains 15 residues. Trimming removed 5 bases from V and 0 bases from J; junction bases left unmatched: 2. Germline V gene sequence: CDR1 SGHRS, CDR2 YFSETQ.

Notes on this clonotype: A much larger clone lies one base from this, so it may be a read error. This sequence joins TRBV7-2 and TRBJ1-4; D gene ambiguous. V dropped 6 bases and J dropped 8 bases, with 13 bases sitting between them. From germline, CDR1 is SGHTA and CDR2 FQGNSA. The CDR3 contains 13 residues. For the CDR3, the DNA is TGTGCCAGCAGTTTATTCATCAGGGAAAAACTGTTTTTT. Amino acids: CASSLFIREKLFF. The full variable domain, completed using reference TRBV7-2 and TRBJ1-4, is GAGVSQSPSNKVTEKGKDVELRCDPISGHTALYWYRQSLGQGLEFLIYFQGNSAPDKSGLPSDRFSAERTGGSVSTLTIQRTQQEDSAVYLCASSLFIREKLFFGSGTQLSVL.

This clonotype has a count of ten or more. The chain combines TRBV27 with TRBJ1-6, with D tentatively TRBD1 (5 bases). Germline V gene data show CDR1 as MNHEY and CDR2 as SMNVEV (reference sequence). The CDR3 runs to 12 residues. With 3 bases removed from V and 11 bases from J, the gap between germline ends came to 8 bases. The CDR3, as DNA: TGTGCCAGCAGTTTCCTACAGGCACCCCTCCACTTT. Translating it yields CASSFLQAPLHF.

At least ten counts were recorded for this clonotype. V usage is TRBV5-1 and J usage is TRBJ1-1; no reliable D call. This CDR3 comprises 14 residues. Germline assignment: CDR1 SGHRS and CDR2 YFSETQ. Trimming removed 1 base at V and 0 bases at J, with 7 bases between. CDR3 protein: CASSLFFLNTEAFF. Written as DNA, the CDR3 is TGCGCCAGCAGCTTGTTTTTCTTGAACACTGAAGCTTTCTTT.